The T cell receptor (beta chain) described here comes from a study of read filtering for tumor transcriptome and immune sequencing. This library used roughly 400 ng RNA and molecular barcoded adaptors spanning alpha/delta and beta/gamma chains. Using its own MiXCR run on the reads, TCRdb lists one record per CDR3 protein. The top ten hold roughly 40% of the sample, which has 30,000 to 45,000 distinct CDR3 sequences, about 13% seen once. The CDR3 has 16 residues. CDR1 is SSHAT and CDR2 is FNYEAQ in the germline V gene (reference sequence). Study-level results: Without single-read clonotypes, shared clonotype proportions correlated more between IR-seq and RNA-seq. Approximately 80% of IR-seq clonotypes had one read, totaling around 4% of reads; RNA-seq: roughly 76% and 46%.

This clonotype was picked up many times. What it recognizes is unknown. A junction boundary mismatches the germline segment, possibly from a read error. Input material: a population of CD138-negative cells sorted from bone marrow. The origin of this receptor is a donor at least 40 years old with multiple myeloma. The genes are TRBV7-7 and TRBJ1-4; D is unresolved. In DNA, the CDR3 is TGTGCTAGCAGCTACAAATTGGAGGGAGCTAATGAAAAACTGTTTTTT. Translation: CASSYKLEGANEKLFF.